This T cell receptor beta chain was identified in a study of Ad26.COV2.S vaccination and SARS-CoV-2 variants. At the level of the study: Sample donor was a member of the COV1001 Ad26.COV2.S trial arm. Intramuscular Ad26.COV2.S at 5x10^10 or 1x10^11 viral particles.

The count of this clone is one. No antigen is known for it. Treatment defined: some 20 received Ad26.COV2.S at low or high dose, single or two shots; roughly 5 received placebo; per-sample allocation not given. At day 63 after the first vaccine or placebo injection, samples were drawn. General study findings and limits: Similar non-spike TCR breadth was observed in recipients of vaccine and of placebo. Ad26.COV2.S recipients had broader spike-specific TCRs (P = 0.0014).

Only in-frame clones appear in the TCRdb table, and some are missing; sequencing was by immunoSEQ multiplex PCR. The profile shows around 450,000 clones, approximately 92% of them singletons. This specimen was peripheral blood, taken in a trial of Ad26.COV2.S vaccine versus placebo. The receptor was isolated from a person aged 18 to 65 who received the Ad26.COV2.S COVID-19 vaccine or a placebo.

CDR3 bases: TGTGCCAGCGGAAGAGCGGGAGGCATAGATACGCAGTATTTT. This encodes CASGRAGGIDTQYF. The rearrangement uses TRBV2 and TRBJ2-3, with 9 bases identical to TRBD2. V lost 8 bases to trimming and J lost 5 bases; unmatched junction nucleotides: 8. The CDR3 contains 14 residues. In germline, CDR1 is SNHLY, CDR2 FYNNEI.